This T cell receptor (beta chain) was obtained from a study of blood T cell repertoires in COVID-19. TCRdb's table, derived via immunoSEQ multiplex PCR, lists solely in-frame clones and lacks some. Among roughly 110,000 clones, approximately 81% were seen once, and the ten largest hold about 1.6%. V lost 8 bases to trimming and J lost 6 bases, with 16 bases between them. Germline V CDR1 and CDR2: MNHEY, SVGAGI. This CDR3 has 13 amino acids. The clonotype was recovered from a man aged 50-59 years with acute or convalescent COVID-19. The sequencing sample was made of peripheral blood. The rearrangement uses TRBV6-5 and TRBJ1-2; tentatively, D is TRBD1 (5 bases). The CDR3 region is CASRRGGVDGYTF. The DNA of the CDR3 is TGTGCCAGCCGGAGGGGCGGAGTAGATGGCTACACCTTC.